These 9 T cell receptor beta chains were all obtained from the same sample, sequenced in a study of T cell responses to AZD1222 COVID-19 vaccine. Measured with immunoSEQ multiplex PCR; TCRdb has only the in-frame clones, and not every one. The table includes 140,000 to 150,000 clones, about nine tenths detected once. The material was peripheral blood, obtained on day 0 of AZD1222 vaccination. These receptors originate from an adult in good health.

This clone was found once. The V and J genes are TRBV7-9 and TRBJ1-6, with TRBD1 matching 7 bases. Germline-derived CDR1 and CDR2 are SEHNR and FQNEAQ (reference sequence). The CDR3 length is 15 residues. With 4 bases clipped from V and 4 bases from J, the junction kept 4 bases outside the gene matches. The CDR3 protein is CASSSNRGYNSPLHF. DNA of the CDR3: TGTGCCAGCAGCTCTAACAGGGGTTATAATTCACCCCTCCACTTT.

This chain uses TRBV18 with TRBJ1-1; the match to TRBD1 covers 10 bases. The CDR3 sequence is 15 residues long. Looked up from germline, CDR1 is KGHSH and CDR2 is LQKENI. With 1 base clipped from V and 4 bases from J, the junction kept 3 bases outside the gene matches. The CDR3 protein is CASSPLGQGSTEAFF. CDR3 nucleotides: TGTGCCAGCTCACCACTGGGACAGGGGAGCACTGAAGCTTTCTTT. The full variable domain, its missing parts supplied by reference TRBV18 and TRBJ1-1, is NAGVMQNPRHLVRRRGQEARLRCSPMKGHSHVYWYRQLPEEGLKFMVYLQKENIIDESGMPKERFSAEFPKEGPSILRIQQVVRGDSAAYFCASSPLGQGSTEAFFGQGTRLTVV.

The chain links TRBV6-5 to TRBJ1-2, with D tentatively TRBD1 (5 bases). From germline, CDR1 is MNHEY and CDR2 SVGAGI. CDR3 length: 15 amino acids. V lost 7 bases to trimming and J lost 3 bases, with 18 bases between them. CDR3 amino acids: CASTTHRTIYYGYTF. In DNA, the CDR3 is TGTGCCAGCACCACTCACCGGACAATATACTATGGCTACACCTTC.

CDR3 nucleotide sequence: TGCAGCGTTGCACCCGGACAGGGCATGAACACTGAAGCTTTCTTT. As protein: CSVAPGQGMNTEAFF. The chain couples TRBV29-1 to TRBJ1-1, with 8 bases aligning to TRBD1. The germline V gene encodes CDR1 SQVTM and CDR2 ANQGSEA. V lost 4 bases to trimming and J lost 0 bases; unmatched junction nucleotides: 7. This CDR3 comprises 15 residues.

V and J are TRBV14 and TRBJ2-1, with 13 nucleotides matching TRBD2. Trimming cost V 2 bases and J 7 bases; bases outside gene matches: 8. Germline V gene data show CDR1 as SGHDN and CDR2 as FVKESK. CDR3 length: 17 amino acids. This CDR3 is CASSQYRTSGSYNEQFF. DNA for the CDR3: TGTGCCAGCAGCCAATACCGGACTAGCGGGAGTTATAATGAGCAGTTCTTC.

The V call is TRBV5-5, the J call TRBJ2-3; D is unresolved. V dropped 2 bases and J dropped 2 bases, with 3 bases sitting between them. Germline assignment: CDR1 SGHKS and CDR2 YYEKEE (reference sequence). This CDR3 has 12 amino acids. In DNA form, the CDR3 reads TGTGCCAGCAGCTTCACCACAGATACGCAGTATTTT. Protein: CASSFTTDTQYF.

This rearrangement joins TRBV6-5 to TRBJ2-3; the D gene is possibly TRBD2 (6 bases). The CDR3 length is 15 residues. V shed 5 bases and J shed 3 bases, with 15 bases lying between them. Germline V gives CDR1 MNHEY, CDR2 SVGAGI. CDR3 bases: TGTGCCAGCAGTCCGACTAGAGCAGTTACAGATACGCAGTATTTT. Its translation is CASSPTRAVTDTQYF.

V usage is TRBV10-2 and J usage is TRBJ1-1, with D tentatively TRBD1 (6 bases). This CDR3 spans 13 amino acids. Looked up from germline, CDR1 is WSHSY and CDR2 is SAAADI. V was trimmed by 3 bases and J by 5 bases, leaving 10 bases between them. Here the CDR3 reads CASSDWGRTEAFF. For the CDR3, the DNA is TGCGCCAGCAGTGACTGGGGGCGGACTGAAGCTTTCTTT.

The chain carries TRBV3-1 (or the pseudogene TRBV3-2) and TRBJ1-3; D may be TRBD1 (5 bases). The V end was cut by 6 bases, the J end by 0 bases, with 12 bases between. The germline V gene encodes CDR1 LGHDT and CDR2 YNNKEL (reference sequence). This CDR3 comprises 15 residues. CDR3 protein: CASSPGPHSGNTIYF. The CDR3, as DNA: TGTGCCAGCAGTCCAGGGCCCCACTCTGGAAACACCATATATTTT.